The TCR beta chain under discussion was sequenced for a study of identical twins. Study-wide results and caveats: Invariant T cells like MAIT and iNKT could partly confound the zero-insertion analyses. The analysis was cross-sectional rather than longitudinal within donors.

The CDR3 consists of 14 residues. With V trimmed by 7 bases and J by 3 bases, 11 bases remained unmatched. Germline V gene lookup returns CDR1 SQVTM and CDR2 ANQGSEA. Template switching created a universal primer site, and the cDNA included unique molecular identifiers. TCRdb ran MiXCR on the 5' RACE reads and lists one entry per CDR3 protein. The sample consists of nearly 650,000 distinct CDR3 sequences, 7.1% of them appearing once. This clonotype was seen at least ten times. What it binds is not known. The same sample was also used in a study of yellow fever vaccine responses in identical twins.

Input material: PBMCs. The sequence came from a woman aged 18-29 years in good health. The genes are TRBV29-1 and TRBJ2-7, with 8 bases lining up with TRBD1. The CDR3 reads CSAKRTGTSYEQYF. The CDR3, as DNA: TGCAGCGCCAAAAGGACAGGGACAAGCTACGAGCAGTACTTC.